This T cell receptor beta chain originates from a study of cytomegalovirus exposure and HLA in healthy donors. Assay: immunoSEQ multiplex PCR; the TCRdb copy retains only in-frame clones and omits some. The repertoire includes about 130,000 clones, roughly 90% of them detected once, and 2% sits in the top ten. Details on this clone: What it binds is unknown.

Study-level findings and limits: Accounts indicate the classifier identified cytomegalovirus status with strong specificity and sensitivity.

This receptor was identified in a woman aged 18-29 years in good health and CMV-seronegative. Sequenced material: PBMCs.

The chain's CDR3 is CASSMASGRGGANVLTF. The CDR3 nucleotides read TGTGCCAGTAGTATGGCTAGCGGGAGGGGTGGGGCCAACGTCCTGACTTTC. This chain links TRBV19 with TRBJ2-6, with 12 bases that match TRBD2. J was trimmed by 3 bases and V by 3 bases; bases with no gene match: 3. This CDR3 is built from 17 residues. Germline V gene lookup returns CDR1 LNHDA and CDR2 SQIVND (reference sequence).